This T cell receptor beta chain comes out of a study of T cell changes during pregnancy in multiple sclerosis. Data came from immunoSEQ multiplex PCR; TCRdb stores just in-frame clones and leaves some out. The table lists under 80,000 clones, 85% to 95% of them singletons. This CDR3 has 13 residues. The rearrangement uses TRBV21-1 and TRBJ2-5; the D call of TRBD2 is as the table states it, not checked on the DNA. TRBV21-1 is a pseudogene. This sample comprised peripheral blood, obtained before pregnancy. The TCR comes from a female donor with multiple sclerosis, enrolled in a pregnancy study. Here the CDR3 DNA reads TGTGCCAGCCAGTGGCCTAGCTGTGGGACCCAGTACTTC. This codes for CASQWPSCGTQYF.